This T cell receptor (beta chain) came from a study of response to subunit inactivated influenza vaccine. Each CDR3 protein gets one entry after TCRdb re-called the RT-PCR reads with MiXCR. Here the sample spans about 570,000 distinct CDR3 sequences, approximately 10% being singletons. CDR3 length: 13 residues. Germline V CDR1 and CDR2: SGHTA, FQGNSA. With 6 bases clipped from V and 4 bases from J, the junction kept 2 bases outside the gene matches. In this sample, this clonotype turned up a few times. These sequences were also reported in another study, on T cells expressing NK-cell markers. That report adds: The TCR beta cDNA came from 5'RACE template switching with UMIs. Underlying the TCR beta repertoires were sorted CD3+CD56+NKG2C+, CD3+CD56+NKG2C- and CD3+CD56-NKG2C+ T cells. Five to seven of the donors carried dominant NKG2C+ clonotypes that took up roughly 1.0-8% of their CD8+ T cells. There remained a lack of clarity about HCMV specificity of expanded NKG2C+ T cell clones.

V usage is TRBV7-2 and J usage is TRBJ2-3; 9 bases match TRBD2. The sequencing here drew on PBMCs from blood, taken on the day of vaccination. The TCR was taken from a man in his fifties who received an inactivated influenza vaccine. CDR3 nucleotide sequence: TGTGCCAGCAGGCGGGAGGGCTCAGATACGCAGTATTTT. It is translated as CASRREGSDTQYF.